This T cell receptor beta chain was captured by sequencing in a study of blood T cell repertoires in COVID-19. Across the study: COVID-19 samples collected from the United States, Italy and Spain covered acute and convalescent phases. From T cells, B-cell-depleted T cells, or PBMCs came the material, which was cDNA or gDNA.

V lost 3 bases and J 1 base, leaving 6 bases between the germline ends. The CDR3 is made up of 13 amino acids. CDR1 is KGHSH and CDR2 is LQKENI in the germline V gene. In the source study's methods: Researchers report that nucleated cell counts were estimated from reference gene primer amplification. TCRdb keeps only in-frame clones here, not all; method: immunoSEQ multiplex PCR. D and trimming come from the DNA, and the V and J calls and clone size come from that table. The sample holds 130,000 or so clones, about three quarters seen once. The gene calls are TRBV18 and TRBJ1-1; a possible D gene is TRBD1 (6 bases). The source is a man in his fifties with acute or convalescent COVID-19. The specimen was peripheral blood. The CDR3, as DNA: TGTGCCAGCTCACCGACAGGGAACACTGAAGCTTTCTTT. It specifies CASSPTGNTEAFF.